The clone carrying this TCR beta chain was observed once. Germline CDR1 and CDR2: GTSNPN and SVGIG (reference sequence). This CDR3 comprises 14 residues. Germline trimming cut 3 bases from V and 6 bases from J; bases unmatched to any gene: 5. This specimen belongs to a study of blood T cell repertoires in COVID-19. The wider study: Spain, Italy and the United States supplied samples that represented acute and convalescent COVID-19. In each case, the material was cDNA or gDNA derived from T cells, B-cell-depleted T cells, or PBMCs.

Per the original methods: Estimated nucleated cell counts came from reference gene primer amplification. Sequencing was performed with immunoSEQ multiplex PCR; in TCRdb, only in-frame clones are kept and a portion is missing. The V and J calls and the clone size are those of that table, but D and trimming were determined from the DNA. The sample carries about 150,000 clones, around nine tenths recorded once. What was sequenced was peripheral blood. This chain connects TRBV30 to TRBJ2-3; 11 bases fit TRBD2. The receptor's source is a human donor in a cohort sampled during active COVID-19. This CDR3 reads CAWRSGLAADTQYF. For the CDR3, the DNA is TGTGCCTGGAGGTCGGGACTAGCGGCTGATACGCAGTATTTT.